This T cell receptor (beta chain) derives from a study of blood T cell repertoires in COVID-19. Some clones are missing from TCRdb's copy, which holds only in-frame ones; the method was immunoSEQ multiplex PCR. The profile covers over 120,000 clones, with more than 75% appearing a single time and approximately 5.2% taken by the ten largest. CDR1 is SGHDT, CDR2 YYEEEE, per germline. There are 15 residues in the CDR3. The V gene end was trimmed by 0 bases and the J gene end by 9 bases; junction bases not matched to a gene: 6. This chain uses TRBV5-6 with TRBJ1-6, with TRBD1 identical over 7 bases. The receptor was derived from a woman in her 70s with COVID-19, enrolled during active disease. The specimen was peripheral blood. This chain's CDR3 is CASSLGQGIGSPLHF. The CDR3 DNA follows: TGTGCCAGCAGCTTGGGACAGGGTATTGGTTCACCCCTCCACTTT.